This T cell receptor (beta chain) stems from a study of regulatory T cells in long-lasting Graves disease. Study context: Persistent cases took antithyroid drugs over 5 years and stayed TSH receptor antibody positive.

A remark on this clonotype: Its target is unknown.

Arm-PCR of CDR3 regions and iRepertoire HTBI primers were the basis on which TCR beta libraries were built. TCRdb reprocessed the multiplex PCR reads with MiXCR, giving one entry per CDR3 protein. The sample has a few hundred thousand distinct CDR3 sequences, roughly a quarter seen once; the top ten hold about a quarter. Germline-derived CDR1 and CDR2 are MGHDK and SYGVNS. The CDR3 has 16 amino acids. The ends lost 3 bases at V and 1 base at J; junction bases unmatched: 6. Study-wide results and limits: Sample size, which was small, may have reduced accuracy. It was in persistent disease that TRBV28, TRBJ1-2 and TRBJ2-5 were favored.

Time point given: persistent/refractory GD, antithyroid drugs over 5 years with positive TRAb. TCR sequences were obtained from RNA taken from PBMCs. Patients were from an endocrinology department in Xi'an, China. Sequenced here: peripheral blood mononuclear cells (PBMCs), sampled when the disease was refractory, from a patient treated with antithyroid drugs. This TCR was sampled from a female donor with Graves disease. The rearrangement links TRBV25-1 to TRBJ1-1; 9 nucleotides line up with TRBD1. CDR3 sequence: CASSDLGTGKNTEAFF. The CDR3 nucleotides read TGTGCCAGCAGTGACCTCGGGACAGGGAAGAACACTGAAGCTTTCTTT.